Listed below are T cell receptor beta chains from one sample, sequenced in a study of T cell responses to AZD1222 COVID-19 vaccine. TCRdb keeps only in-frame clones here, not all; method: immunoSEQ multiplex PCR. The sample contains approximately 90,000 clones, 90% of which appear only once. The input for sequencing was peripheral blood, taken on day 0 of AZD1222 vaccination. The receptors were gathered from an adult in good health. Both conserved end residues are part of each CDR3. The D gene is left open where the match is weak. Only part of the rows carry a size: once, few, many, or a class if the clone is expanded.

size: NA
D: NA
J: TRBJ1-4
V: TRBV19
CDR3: CASSTGVGRESWGKLFF
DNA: TGTGCCAGTAGTACTGGGGTAGGCCGGGAGTCCTGGGGAAAACTGTTTTTT

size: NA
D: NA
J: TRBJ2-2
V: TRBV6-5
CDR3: CASSYSDRINTGELFF
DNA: TGTGCCAGCAGTTACTCGGACAGAATAAACACCGGGGAGCTGTTTTTT

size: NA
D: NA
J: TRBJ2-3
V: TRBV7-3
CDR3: CASSQNSGDTDTQYF
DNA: TGTGCCAGCAGCCAAAACTCGGGCGACACAGATACGCAGTATTTT

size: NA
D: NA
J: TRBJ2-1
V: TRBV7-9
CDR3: CASRLRDSFRSYNEQFF
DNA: TGTGCCAGCAGGTTACGAGACAGTTTCCGCTCCTACAATGAGCAGTTCTTC

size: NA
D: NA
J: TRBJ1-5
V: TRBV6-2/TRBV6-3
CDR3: CASTPAGYQPQHF
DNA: TGTGCCAGCACCCCCGCAGGGTATCAGCCCCAGCATTTT

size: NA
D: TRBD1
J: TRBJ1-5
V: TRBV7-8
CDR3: CASSPDTQGTASNQPQHF
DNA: TGTGCCAGCAGCCCTGACACCCAGGGGACAGCTAGCAATCAGCCCCAGCATTTT

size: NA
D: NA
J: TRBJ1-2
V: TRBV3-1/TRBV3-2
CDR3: CASSLAWGNYGYTF
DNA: TGTGCCAGCAGCCTGGCTTGGGGAAACTATGGCTACACCTTC

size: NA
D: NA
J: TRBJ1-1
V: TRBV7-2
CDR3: CASSVGHNTEAFF
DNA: TGTGCCAGCAGCGTAGGACACAACACTGAAGCTTTCTTT

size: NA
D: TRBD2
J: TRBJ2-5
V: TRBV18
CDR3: CASSPPGLAGETQYF
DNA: TGTGCCAGCTCACCACCAGGACTAGCGGGAGAGACCCAGTACTTC

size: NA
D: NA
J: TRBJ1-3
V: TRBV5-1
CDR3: CASSLWEWGSGNTIYF
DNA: TGCGCCAGCAGCTTGTGGGAGTGGGGCTCTGGAAACACCATATATTTT

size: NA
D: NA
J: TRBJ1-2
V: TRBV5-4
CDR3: CASSFGGGYGYTF
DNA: TGTGCCAGCAGCTTCGGGGGCGGCTATGGCTACACCTTC

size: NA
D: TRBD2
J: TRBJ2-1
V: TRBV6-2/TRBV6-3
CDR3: CASSPLVAGGMRYEQFF
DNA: TGTGCCAGCAGTCCCTTGGTAGCGGGGGGGATGAGGTATGAGCAGTTCTTC

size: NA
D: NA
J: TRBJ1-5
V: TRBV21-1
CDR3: CASSKVFVYSNQPQHF
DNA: TGTGCCAGCAGCAAAGTCTTTGTGTATAGCAATCAGCCCCAGCATTTT

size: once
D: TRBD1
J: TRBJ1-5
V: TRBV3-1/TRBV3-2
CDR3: CASSQDRQGGQPQHF
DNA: TGTGCCAGCAGCCAAGATCGCCAGGGGGGTCAGCCCCAGCATTTT

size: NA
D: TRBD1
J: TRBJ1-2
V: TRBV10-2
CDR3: CASRAGTGGDNYGYTF
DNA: TGCGCCAGCAGAGCCGGGACAGGGGGGGACAACTATGGCTACACCTTC

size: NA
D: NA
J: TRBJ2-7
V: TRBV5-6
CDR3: CASRSQGTYPYEQYF
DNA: TGTGCCAGCAGGTCTCAGGGTACTTACCCCTACGAGCAGTACTTC

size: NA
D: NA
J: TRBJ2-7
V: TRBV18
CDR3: CASAQGGGPQEQYF
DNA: TGTGCCAGCGCACAAGGGGGGGGGCCTCAGGAGCAGTACTTC

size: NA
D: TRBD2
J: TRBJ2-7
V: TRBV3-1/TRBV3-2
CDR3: CASSQEGATSGDPYEQYF
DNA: TGTGCCAGCAGCCAAGAGGGGGCGACTAGCGGGGATCCCTACGAGCAGTACTTC

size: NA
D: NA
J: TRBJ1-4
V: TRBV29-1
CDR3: CSVGADEKLFF
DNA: TGCAGCGTTGGCGCCGATGAAAAACTGTTTTTT

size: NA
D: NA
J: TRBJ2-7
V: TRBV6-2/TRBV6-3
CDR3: CASRYRSASYEQYF
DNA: TGTGCCAGCAGATACAGGAGCGCATCCTACGAGCAGTACTTC

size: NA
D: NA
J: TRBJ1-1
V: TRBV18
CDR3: CASSPSAMLRPNTEAFF
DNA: TGTGCCAGCTCACCGTCCGCGATGTTACGGCCGAACACTGAAGCTTTCTTT

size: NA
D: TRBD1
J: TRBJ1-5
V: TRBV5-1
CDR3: CASSMTGGSNQPQHF
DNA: TGCGCCAGCAGCATGACAGGGGGAAGCAATCAGCCCCAGCATTTT

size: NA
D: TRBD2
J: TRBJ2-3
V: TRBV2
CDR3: CATIRKVAGYITDTQYF
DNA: TGTGCCACCATCAGGAAGGTAGCGGGGTACATCACAGATACGCAGTATTTT

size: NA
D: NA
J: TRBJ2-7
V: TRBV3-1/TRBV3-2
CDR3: CASSQPDPRGEQYF
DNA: TGTGCCAGCAGCCAACCCGACCCCCGGGGCGAGCAGTACTTC

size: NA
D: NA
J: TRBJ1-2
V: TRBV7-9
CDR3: CASAADANYGYTF
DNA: TGTGCCAGCGCCGCGGATGCTAACTATGGCTACACCTTC

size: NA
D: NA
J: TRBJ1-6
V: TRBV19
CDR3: CASSSQSGGYNSPLHF
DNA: TGTGCCAGTAGTTCACAGTCCGGGGGATATAATTCACCCCTCCACTTT